This TCR beta chain comes out of a study of CD8+ T cells in alopecia areata. This clone was detected only a few times. Extracted RNA was reverse transcribed, and the resulting cDNA served as sequencing template. Data came from immunoSEQ multiplex PCR; TCRdb stores just in-frame clones and leaves some out. The sample holds some 110,000 clones; approximately 60% are singletons and the top ten take around 3%. V was shortened by 3 bases and J by 2 bases, with 5 bases between the two germline ends. Germline CDR1 is GTSNPN and CDR2 is SVGIG (reference sequence). CDR3 size: 12 residues. The sequencing input was CD4+ T cells sorted from blood. The source is a human donor in good health. The chain combines TRBV30 with TRBJ1-3, with D hard to call. CDR3 loop: CAWSPAGNTIYF. The DNA of the CDR3 is TGTGCCTGGAGCCCGGCTGGAAACACCATATATTTT. The full variable domain, its missing parts supplied by reference TRBV30 and TRBJ1-3, is SQTIHQWPATLVQPVGSPLSLECTVEGTSNPNLYWYRQAAGRGLQLLFYSVGIGQISSEVPQNLSASRPQDRQFILSSKKLLLSDSGFYLCAWSPAGNTIYFGEGSWLTVV.